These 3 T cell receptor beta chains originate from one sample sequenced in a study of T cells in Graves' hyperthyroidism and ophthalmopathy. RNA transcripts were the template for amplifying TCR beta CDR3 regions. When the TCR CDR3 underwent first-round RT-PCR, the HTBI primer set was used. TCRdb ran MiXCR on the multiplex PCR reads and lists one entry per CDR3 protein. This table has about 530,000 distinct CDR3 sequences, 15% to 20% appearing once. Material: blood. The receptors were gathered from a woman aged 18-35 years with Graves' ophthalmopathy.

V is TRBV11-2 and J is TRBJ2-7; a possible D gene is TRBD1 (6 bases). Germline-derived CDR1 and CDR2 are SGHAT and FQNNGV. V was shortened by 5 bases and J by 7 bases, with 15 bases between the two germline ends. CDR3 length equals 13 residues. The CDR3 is CASSDNRVGEQYF. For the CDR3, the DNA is TGTGCCAGCAGCGACAACAGGGTGGGAGAGCAGTACTTC.

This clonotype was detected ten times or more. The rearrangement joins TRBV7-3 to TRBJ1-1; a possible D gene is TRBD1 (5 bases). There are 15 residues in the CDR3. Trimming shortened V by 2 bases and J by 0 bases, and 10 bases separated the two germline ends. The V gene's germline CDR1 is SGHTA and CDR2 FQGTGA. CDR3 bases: TGTGCCAGCAGCTTATTTGGGGGGATGAACACTGAAGCTTTCTTT. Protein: CASSLFGGMNTEAFF. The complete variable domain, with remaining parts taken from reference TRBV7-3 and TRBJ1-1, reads GAGVSQTPSNKVTEKGKYVELRCDPISGHTALYWYRQSLGQGPEFLIYFQGTGAADDSGLPNDRFFAVRPEGSVSTLKIQRTERGDSAVYLCASSLFGGMNTEAFFGQGTRLTVV.

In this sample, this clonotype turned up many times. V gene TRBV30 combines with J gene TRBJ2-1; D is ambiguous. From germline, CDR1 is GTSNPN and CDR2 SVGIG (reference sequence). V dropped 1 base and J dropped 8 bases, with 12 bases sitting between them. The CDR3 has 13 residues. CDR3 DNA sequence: TGTGCCTGGAGTGAGTTAGAGCTCGATGAGCAGTTCTTC. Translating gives CAWSELELDEQFF.